These 2 T cell receptor beta chains share one sample of origin, sequenced in a study of regulatory T cells in long-lasting Graves disease. Arm-PCR of CDR3 regions and iRepertoire HTBI primers were the basis on which TCR beta libraries were built. TCRdb passed the multiplex PCR reads through MiXCR, listing each CDR3 protein once. The table lists under 300,000 distinct CDR3 sequences, approximately 20% of them singletons. Time point denoted: newly diagnosed GD, antithyroid drugs for less than 3 months. From RNA extracted from PBMCs, the TCR library was made. The sequenced sample was peripheral blood mononuclear cells (PBMCs), obtained at new diagnosis, from a patient treated with antithyroid drugs. The source is a female donor with Graves disease.

In this sample, this clonotype turned up many times. A far larger clone is off by one base, so a read error is likely. The gene calls are TRBV28 and TRBJ1-1; D remains ambiguous. This CDR3 has 13 residues. The germline CDR1 and CDR2 sequences are MDHEN and SYDVKM. The V end lost 2 bases, the J end lost 1 base, and 5 bases lay between the germline ends. The CDR3 DNA reads as TGTGCCAGCAGTTTACCAGCGAACACTGAAGCTTTCTTT. Protein: CASSLPANTEAFF.

Worth noting for this clonotype: A read error may be the cause here, since a much bigger clone is one base away. This chain connects TRBV20-1 to TRBJ2-7; D is undetermined. V was cut by 3 bases and J by 4 bases, with 10 bases left in between. Germline-derived CDR1 and CDR2 are DFQATT and SNEGSKA (reference sequence). The CDR3 contains 12 residues. The CDR3 DNA reads TGCAGTGCTAGCTCCACACAGTACGAGCAGTACTTC. Translated: CSASSTQYEQYF.